This T cell receptor (beta chain) was documented in a study of beta chain features in type 1 diabetes. Notes on the study in general: cDNA-based sequencing might over-represent cells highly expressing TCR. Within the patient group, naive, central memory and Treg TCRB repertoires appeared more similar to each other than within healthy donors.

Every bit of the isolated RNA underwent reverse transcription, so sequencing read expressed TCRB transcripts. Clones were sequenced by immunoSEQ multiplex PCR, and TCRdb holds only the in-frame ones, with some missing. This table has roughly 300,000 clones, under 8.5% appearing once. Trimming removed 2 bases from V and 8 bases from J, with 12 bases in between. The V gene's germline CDR1 is MDHEN and CDR2 SYDVKM. The CDR3 is 14 residues long. On this clone: The antigen remains unidentified.

This rearrangement joins TRBV28 to TRBJ2-2, with D tentatively TRBD1 (6 bases). The sequence was obtained from a woman under 30 in good health. Sequenced material: central memory CD4+ T cells from blood. CDR3 sequence reads: CASSLTGWSGELFF. The CDR3 nucleotides read TGTGCCAGCAGTTTAACAGGGTGGTCAGGGGAGCTGTTTTTT. Filled out from reference TRBV28 and TRBJ2-2, the complete variable domain reads DVKVTQSSRYLVKRTGEKVFLECVQDMDHENMFWYRQDPGLGLRLIYFSYDVKMKEKGDIPEGYSVSREKKERFSLILESASTNQTSMYLCASSLTGWSGELFFGEGSRLTVL.